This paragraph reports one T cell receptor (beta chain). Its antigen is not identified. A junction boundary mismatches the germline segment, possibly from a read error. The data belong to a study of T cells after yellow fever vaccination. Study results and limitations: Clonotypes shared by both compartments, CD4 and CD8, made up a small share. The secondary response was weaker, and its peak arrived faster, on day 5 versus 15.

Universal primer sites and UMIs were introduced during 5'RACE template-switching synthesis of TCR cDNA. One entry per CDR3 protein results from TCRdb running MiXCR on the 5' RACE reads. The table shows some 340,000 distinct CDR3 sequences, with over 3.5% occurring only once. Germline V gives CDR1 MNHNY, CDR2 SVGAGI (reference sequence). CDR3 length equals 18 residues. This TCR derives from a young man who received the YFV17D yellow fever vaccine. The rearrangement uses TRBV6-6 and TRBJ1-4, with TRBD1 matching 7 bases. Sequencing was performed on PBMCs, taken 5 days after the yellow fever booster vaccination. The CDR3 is CASCHSLQGTATNEILFF. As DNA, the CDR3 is TGTGCCAGCTGTCACTCCCTTCAGGGGACAGCAACTAATGAAATACTGTTTTTT.